The rows below give T cell receptor beta chains drawn from one sample of a study of blood T cell repertoires in COVID-19. Using immunoSEQ multiplex PCR, the repertoire was profiled, and TCRdb retains in-frame clones only, with some absent. The table has over 200,000 clones, less than 85% seen once. The sample comprised PBMCs or T cells enriched from blood (not recorded which). These TCRs come from a man aged 60 to 69 who had recovered from COVID-19. Each CDR3 is given with its conserved first and last residue.

v_gene	j_gene	CDR3aa
TRBV6-1	TRBJ1-1	CASSGPRFGRDTEAFF
TRBV12-5	TRBJ1-1	CASGLSRVNTEAFF
TRBV23-1	TRBJ1-1	CASSQSRGLTEAFF
TRBV2	TRBJ1-5	CASSLQGISNQPQHF
TRBV3-1/TRBV3-2	TRBJ2-1	CASSQDTSWRNEQFF
TRBV4-1	TRBJ1-1	CASSQDLGGSNTEAFF
TRBV5-4	TRBJ1-2	CASSAQGIGYTF
TRBV5-1	TRBJ2-3	CASSAGQGGIDTQYF
TRBV30	TRBJ2-7	CAWSRSGGYEQYF
TRBV2	TRBJ1-2	CASNPDTAYGYTF
TRBV29-1	TRBJ1-2	CSVRSGFDGYTF
TRBV11-2	TRBJ2-7	CASSLDRSGGAYEQYF
TRBV19	TRBJ1-5	CASTKGRGNQPQHF
TRBV12-5	TRBJ2-3	CASGPRDRRTDTQYF
TRBV11-2	TRBJ1-1	CASSFRGAGLDTEAFF
TRBV3-1/TRBV3-2	TRBJ2-2	CASSQGQRTGELFF
TRBV18	TRBJ2-2	CASSPRDKNTGELFF
TRBV6-5	TRBJ2-2	CASSYSPTGIAGELFF
TRBV18	TRBJ2-5	CASSPNRGLGETQYF
TRBV14	TRBJ1-2	CASSDRETTYGYTF
TRBV5-1	TRBJ1-2	CASSLTGGNYGYTF
TRBV5-6	TRBJ1-2	CASSLVGRSAGYGYTF
TRBV29-1	TRBJ2-2	CSVARHTGELFF
TRBV9	TRBJ2-7	CASSVAAGEQYF
TRBV3-1/TRBV3-2	TRBJ1-2	CASSQVGANYGYTF
TRBV7-9	TRBJ1-6	CASSLWGGRSPLHF
TRBV18	TRBJ1-5	CASSPTSGLNQPQHF
TRBV6-5	TRBJ2-2	CASSLTGGRTGELFF
TRBV7-2	TRBJ1-5	CASSPGQMNQPQHF
TRBV6-4	TRBJ2-3	CASSTRGGGTDTQYF
TRBV12-5	TRBJ1-2	CASVTGQLHGYTF
TRBV5-1	TRBJ1-5	CASSVNRGQPQHF
TRBV6-2/TRBV6-3	TRBJ2-7	CASSYYYEQYF